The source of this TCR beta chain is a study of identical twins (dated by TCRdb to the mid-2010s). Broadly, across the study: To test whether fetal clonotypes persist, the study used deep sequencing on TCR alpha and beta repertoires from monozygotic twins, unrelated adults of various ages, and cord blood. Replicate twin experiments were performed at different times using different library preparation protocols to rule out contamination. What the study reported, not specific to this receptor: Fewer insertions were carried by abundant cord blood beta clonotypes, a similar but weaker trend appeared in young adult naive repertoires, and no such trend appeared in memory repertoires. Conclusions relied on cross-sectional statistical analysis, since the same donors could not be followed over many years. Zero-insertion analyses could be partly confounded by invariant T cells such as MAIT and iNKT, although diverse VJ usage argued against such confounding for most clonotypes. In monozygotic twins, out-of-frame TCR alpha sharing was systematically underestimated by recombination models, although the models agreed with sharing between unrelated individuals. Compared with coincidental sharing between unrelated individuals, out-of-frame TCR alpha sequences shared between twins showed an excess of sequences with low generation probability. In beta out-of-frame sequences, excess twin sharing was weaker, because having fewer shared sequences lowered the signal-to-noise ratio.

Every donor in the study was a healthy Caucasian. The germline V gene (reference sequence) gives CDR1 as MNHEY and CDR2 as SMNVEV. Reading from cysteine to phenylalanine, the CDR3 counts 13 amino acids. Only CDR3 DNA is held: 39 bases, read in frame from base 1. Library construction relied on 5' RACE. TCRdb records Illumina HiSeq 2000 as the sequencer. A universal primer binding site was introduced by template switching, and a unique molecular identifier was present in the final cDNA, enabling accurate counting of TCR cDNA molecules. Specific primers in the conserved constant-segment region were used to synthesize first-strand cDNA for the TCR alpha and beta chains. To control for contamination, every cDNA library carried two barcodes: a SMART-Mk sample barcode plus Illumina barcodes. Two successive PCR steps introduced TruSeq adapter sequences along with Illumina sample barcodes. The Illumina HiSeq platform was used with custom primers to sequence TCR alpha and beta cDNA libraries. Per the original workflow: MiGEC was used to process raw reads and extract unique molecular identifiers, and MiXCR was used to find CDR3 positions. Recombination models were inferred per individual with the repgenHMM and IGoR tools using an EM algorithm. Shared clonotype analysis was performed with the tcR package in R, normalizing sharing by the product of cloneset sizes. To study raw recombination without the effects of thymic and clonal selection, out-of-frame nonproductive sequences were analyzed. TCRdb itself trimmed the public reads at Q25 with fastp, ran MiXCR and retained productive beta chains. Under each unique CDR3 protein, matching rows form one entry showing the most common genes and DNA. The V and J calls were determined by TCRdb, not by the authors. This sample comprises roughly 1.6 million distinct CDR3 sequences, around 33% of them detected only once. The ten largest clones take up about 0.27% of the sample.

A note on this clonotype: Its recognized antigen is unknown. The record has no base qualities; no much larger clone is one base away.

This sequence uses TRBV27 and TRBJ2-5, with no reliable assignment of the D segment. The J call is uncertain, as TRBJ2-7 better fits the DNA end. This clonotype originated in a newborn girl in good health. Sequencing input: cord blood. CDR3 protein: CASTTGQFHEQYF. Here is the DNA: TGTGCCAGCACCACGGGTCAGTTCCACGAGCAGTACTTC.